The clone carrying this T cell receptor (beta chain) was recorded at least ten times. Its target is not known. TCRdb redid the calling of the 5' RACE reads with MiXCR, one entry per CDR3 protein. The data hold tens of thousands of distinct CDR3 sequences, with less than 11% observed a single time. The CDR3 loop spans 14 amino acids. The V gene end was trimmed by 3 bases and the J gene end by 8 bases; junction bases not matched to a gene: 6. Germline CDR1 ENHRY, CDR2 SYGVKD. The data belong to a study of early T cells in non-severe SARS-CoV-2 infection. On the study more broadly: Alpha and beta chains were unpaired, from unsorted whole-blood bulk RNA. Study observations and caveats: VDJdb matching, biased toward anti-spike CD8 responses, missed private and CD4 specificities.

The rearrangement joins TRBV10-3 to TRBJ2-1; 8 positions match TRBD1. The receptor comes from an adult who was a healthcare worker with PCR-confirmed SARS-CoV-2 infection or an uninfected control (not recorded which). Sequencing input: whole blood. The CDR3 protein is CAISEGQGSDEQFF. CDR3 bases: TGTGCCATCAGTGAAGGACAGGGTTCGGATGAGCAGTTCTTC.